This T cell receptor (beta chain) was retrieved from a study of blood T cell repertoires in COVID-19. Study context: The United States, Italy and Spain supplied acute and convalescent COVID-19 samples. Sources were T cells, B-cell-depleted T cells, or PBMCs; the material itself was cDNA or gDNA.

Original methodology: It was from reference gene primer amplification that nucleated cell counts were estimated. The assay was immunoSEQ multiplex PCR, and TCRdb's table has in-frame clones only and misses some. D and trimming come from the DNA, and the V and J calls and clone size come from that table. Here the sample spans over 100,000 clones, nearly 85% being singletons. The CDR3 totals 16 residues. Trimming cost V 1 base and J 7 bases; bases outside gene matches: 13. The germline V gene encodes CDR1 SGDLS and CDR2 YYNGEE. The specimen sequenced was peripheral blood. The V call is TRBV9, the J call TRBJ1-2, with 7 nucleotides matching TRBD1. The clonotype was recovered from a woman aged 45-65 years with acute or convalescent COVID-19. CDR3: CASSVYTGEPGAGYTF. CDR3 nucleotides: TGTGCCAGCAGCGTATATACAGGGGAGCCTGGGGCTGGCTACACCTTC.